These 5 T cell receptor beta chains share one sample of origin, sequenced in a study of follicular helper T cells after annual influenza vaccination. TCRdb keeps only in-frame clones here, not all; method: immunoSEQ multiplex PCR. The profile shows 1,200 or so clones, around 80% of them singletons. The time point here: 2015-2016 season, 7 days after influenza vaccination. Sequencing used CXCR5+ CD38+ circulating T follicular helper cells from blood, obtained 7 days after influenza vaccination. The sample's subset: circulating Tfh, non-naive CD4+CXCR5+PD-1+ (ICOS+CD38+ or ICOS-CD38-). The receptors were sampled from an adult who received the influenza vaccine.

The J gene is TRBJ2-1, the V gene TRBV7-9; 8 nucleotides agree with TRBD2. This CDR3 is 16 amino acids long. Germline V gene data show CDR1 as SEHNR and CDR2 as FQNEAQ (reference sequence). The J segment lost 2 bases and the V segment lost 5 bases, leaving 8 bases of the junction unmatched. The chain's CDR3 is CASSERTSGTYNEQFF. The CDR3 DNA reads as TGTGCCAGCAGCGAAAGAACTAGCGGTACCTACAATGAGCAGTTCTTC.

The chain recombines TRBV11-3 with TRBJ1-5; TRBD1 matches 7 bases. The CDR3 totals 15 residues. V shed 2 bases, J shed 2 bases, and the junction held 3 bases outside the gene matches. The germline gives CDR1 SGHNT, CDR2 YENEEA. The chain's CDR3 is CASSLQGDRNQPQHF. DNA of the CDR3: TGTGCCAGCAGCTTACAGGGGGATCGCAATCAGCCCCAGCATTTT.

The chain recombines TRBV14 with TRBJ2-1; 13 nucleotides line up with TRBD2. Germline CDR1 SGHDN, CDR2 FVKESK. This CDR3 has 14 residues. Losses at the gene ends were 1 base for V and 14 bases for J; bases not matched to a gene: 5. The DNA for the CDR3 is TGTGCCAGCAGCCAAGGACTAGCGGGGGGCCGTAAGTTCTTC. Translating gives CASSQGLAGGRKFF.

This clone was recorded a few times. The chain joins TRBV2 to TRBJ2-3, with 8 positions matching TRBD2. The CDR3 extends over 15 amino acids. V lost 6 bases to trimming and J lost 2 bases; unmatched junction nucleotides: 7. CDR1 SNHLY and CDR2 FYNNEI come from the germline V gene. The DNA for the CDR3 is TGTGCCAGCAGCCCGGGGACTAGTATCACAGATACGCAGTATTTT. Translating gives CASSPGTSITDTQYF.

The rearrangement joins TRBV4-2 to TRBJ2-6, with 8 positions matching TRBD2. Trimming took 3 bases from V and 1 from J; bases not matched to a gene: 11. The CDR3 contains 19 residues. Germline CDR1 is LGHNA and CDR2 is YNFKEQ. Here the CDR3 DNA reads TGTGCCAGCAGCCAGGTGAGCGGGGGAATTCTTTCTGGGGCCAACGTCCTGACTTTC. Translating gives CASSQVSGGILSGANVLTF.